This is a list of T cell receptor beta chains from one sample in a study of vaccination effects on CD4 cells after COVID-19. No antigens are known for them. Clones were read by immunoSEQ multiplex PCR, and TCRdb kept only the in-frame ones, dropping some. The sample includes 20,000 to 25,000 clones, about three quarters of them seen just once. Sample: CD4+ T cells from PBMCs cultured with HCoV-229E spike peptides, taken before COVID-19 vaccination. The receptors were gathered from a human donor who received a COVID-19 vaccine. CDR3s include the opening cysteine and the closing phenylalanine or tryptophan. A D gene is named only where the DNA matches it firmly. The size field is filled for only some rows; it gives once, few, many or a size class.

D gene	J gene	clone size	V gene	CDR3 protein	CDR3 DNA
NA	TRBJ2-7	NA	TRBV12-5	CASGLGREQYF	TGTGCTAGTGGTTTAGGGCGGGAGCAGTACTTC
NA	TRBJ1-3	NA	TRBV6-5	CASSHGGSTIYF	TGTGCCAGCAGTCATGGAGGCTCCACCATATATTTT
NA	TRBJ2-3	NA	TRBV6-5	CASSPSSVDTQYF	TGTGCCAGCAGCCCCTCCAGTGTAGATACGCAGTATTTT
NA	TRBJ1-5	few	TRBV15	CATSQGINQPQHF	TGTGCCACCAGCCAGGGAATCAATCAGCCCCAGCATTTT
NA	TRBJ1-3	NA	TRBV13	CASSLSLLVQGNTIYF	TGTGCCAGCAGCTTAAGCCTATTAGTACAGGGAAACACCATATATTTT
NA	TRBJ1-2	NA	TRBV25-1	CASSESGPGNGYTF	TGTGCCAGCAGTGAATCCGGACCAGGGAATGGCTACACCTTC
NA	TRBJ1-6	NA	TRBV27	CASSLRQILGNPYNSPLHF	TGTGCCAGCAGCTTACGCCAGATCTTAGGGAATCCCTATAATTCACCCCTCCACTTT
TRBD1	TRBJ1-4	NA	TRBV7-9	CASRMSPQGAVANEKLFF	TGTGCCAGCCGAATGAGTCCCCAGGGGGCGGTGGCTAATGAAAAACTGTTTTTT
NA	TRBJ1-1	NA	TRBV5-8	CASNTGLMNTEAFF	TGTGCCAGCAACACGGGACTCATGAACACTGAAGCTTTCTTT
NA	TRBJ2-4	NA	TRBV19	CASSPRGTALAKNIQYF	TGTGCCAGTAGTCCGCGTGGGACCGCTTTAGCCAAAAACATTCAGTACTTC
NA	TRBJ2-3	NA	TRBV24-1	CATSISGTDTQYF	TGTGCCACCAGTATTTCAGGCACAGATACGCAGTATTTT
NA	TRBJ2-7	NA	TRBV5-4	CASSLGWSGAYEQYF	TGTGCCAGCAGCTTGGGATGGTCAGGGGCGTACGAGCAGTACTTC
NA	TRBJ1-4	NA	TRBV6-5	CASSGAGNEKLFF	TGTGCCAGCTCAGGGGCGGGTAATGAAAAACTGTTTTTT
NA	TRBJ2-7	NA	TRBV27	CASSLSGTVVEQYF	TGTGCCAGCAGTTTATCAGGTACTGTGGTGGAGCAGTACTTC
TRBD1	TRBJ1-1	NA	TRBV11-2	CASRGQGAGGTEAFF	TGTGCCAGCAGAGGTCAGGGGGCAGGGGGAACTGAAGCTTTCTTT
TRBD1	TRBJ2-3	NA	TRBV5-1	CASRQGQAADTQYF	TGCGCCAGCAGACAAGGACAGGCGGCAGATACGCAGTATTTT
TRBD1	TRBJ1-4	NA	TRBV18	CASSPLGQGNEKLFF	TGTGCCAGCTCACCATTGGGACAGGGGAATGAAAAACTGTTTTTT
TRBD2	TRBJ2-7	NA	TRBV5-1	CASAPGLASGYEQYF	TGCGCCAGCGCACCGGGACTAGCGTCTGGCTACGAGCAGTACTTC
NA	TRBJ2-7	NA	TRBV11-2	CASSLSPSDEQYF	TGTGCCAGCAGCTTAAGCCCCTCCGACGAGCAGTACTTC
NA	TRBJ2-7	NA	TRBV5-1	CASSLVGIDEQYF	TGCGCCAGCAGCTTGGTGGGGATAGACGAGCAGTACTTC
NA	TRBJ2-7	once	TRBV7-2	CASSLVTGSSYEQYF	TGTGCCAGCAGCTTAGTAACAGGGAGCTCCTACGAGCAGTACTTC
NA	TRBJ2-7	NA	TRBV12-5	CASGLFGGAYEQYF	TGTGCTAGTGGTTTGTTCGGGGGCGCCTACGAGCAGTACTTC
NA	TRBJ1-1	NA	TRBV20-1	CSASPHTEAFF	TGCAGTGCTAGCCCCCACACTGAAGCTTTCTTT
TRBD1	TRBJ1-1	NA	TRBV6-2/TRBV6-3	CASSFGTANTEAFF	TGTGCCAGCAGTTTCGGGACAGCGAACACTGAAGCTTTCTTT
NA	TRBJ2-7	few	TRBV18	CASSPDIQQYF	TGTGCCAGCTCACCTGACATTCAGCAGTACTTC
NA	TRBJ1-2	NA	TRBV6-5	CASSSTGVSYGYTF	TGTGCCAGCAGTTCCACGGGGGTGAGCTATGGCTACACCTTC
NA	TRBJ2-2	few	TRBV11-2	CASSTGLKAAGELFF	TGTGCCAGCAGCACGGGACTTAAAGCCGCCGGGGAGCTGTTTTTT
TRBD2	TRBJ2-2	NA	TRBV6-1	CASSGGTSGSPGELFF	TGTGCCAGCAGTGGAGGGACTAGCGGGAGTCCCGGGGAGCTGTTTTTT
NA	TRBJ2-5	NA	TRBV14	CASSQGAGETQYF	TGTGCCAGCAGCCAAGGGGCGGGGGAGACCCAGTACTTC
NA	TRBJ2-3	NA	TRBV4-1	CASSQLTDTQYF	TGCGCCAGCAGCCAACTGACAGATACGCAGTATTTT
TRBD2	TRBJ2-5	NA	TRBV12-5	CASAGGVGETQYF	TGTGCTAGTGCGGGAGGGGTGGGAGAGACCCAGTACTTC
NA	TRBJ1-2	NA	TRBV6-5	CASRETAHYGYTF	TGTGCCAGCAGGGAGACAGCCCATTATGGCTACACCTTC
NA	TRBJ2-7	NA	TRBV27	CASRTLPGTQSYEQYF	TGTGCCAGCCGCACCCTACCCGGGACGCAATCCTACGAGCAGTACTTC
NA	TRBJ1-1	few	TRBV5-1	CASSLRDAESNTEAFF	TGCGCCAGCAGCCTACGGGACGCCGAATCGAACACTGAAGCTTTCTTT
NA	TRBJ2-7	once	TRBV5-1	CASSFTPAQIREQYF	TGCGCCAGCAGCTTTACACCCGCCCAGATTCGCGAGCAGTACTTC
TRBD1	TRBJ1-1	NA	TRBV30	CAWTKKGQGNTEAFF	TGTGCCTGGACCAAAAAAGGACAGGGGAACACTGAAGCTTTCTTT
NA	TRBJ1-6	NA	TRBV6-1	CASSEGHRVPFPLHF	TGTGCCAGCAGTGAAGGACACAGGGTCCCCTTTCCCCTCCACTTT
NA	TRBJ1-4	few	TRBV27	CASSLGGRREKLFF	TGTGCCAGCAGTTTAGGGGGAAGGCGGGAAAAACTGTTTTTT
NA	TRBJ1-2	NA	TRBV2	CASRMGLNNGYTF	TGTGCCAGCAGGATGGGGTTAAATAACGGCTACACCTTC
NA	TRBJ2-1	NA	TRBV3-1/TRBV3-2	CASSQDRSEQFF	TGTGCCAGCAGCCAAGACAGGAGTGAGCAGTTCTTC
NA	TRBJ1-1	once	TRBV10-1	CASSDQNTEAFF	TGCGCCAGCAGTGACCAGAACACTGAAGCTTTCTTT
NA	TRBJ2-1	once	TRBV11-3	CASSLDGFGEQFF	TGTGCCAGCAGCTTAGACGGGTTTGGCGAGCAGTTCTTC
NA	TRBJ1-2	NA	TRBV30	CAWSGADYGYTF	TGTGCCTGGAGTGGGGCAGACTATGGCTACACCTTC
NA	TRBJ2-3	NA	TRBV5-4	CASSQAKGGGPDTQYF	TGTGCCAGCAGCCAAGCGAAGGGGGGAGGGCCAGATACGCAGTATTTT
NA	TRBJ2-2	once	TRBV3-1/TRBV3-2	CARGLDANTGELFF	TGTGCCAGGGGACTCGACGCGAACACCGGGGAGCTGTTTTTT
NA	TRBJ1-2	few	TRBV15	CATSIGTNYGYTF	TGTGCCACCAGCATTGGGACTAACTATGGCTACACCTTC
NA	TRBJ2-7	NA	TRBV19	CASSMSGAGGSYEQYF	TGTGCCAGTAGTATGTCGGGGGCAGGGGGCTCCTACGAGCAGTACTTC
TRBD1	TRBJ1-6	NA	TRBV12-5	CASGWTGWVVSDNSPLHF	TGTGCTAGTGGTTGGACAGGATGGGTCGTCTCGGATAATTCACCCCTCCACTTT
NA	TRBJ1-1	NA	TRBV10-1	CASSRDKDDTEAFF	TGCGCCAGCAGTCGGGACAAGGATGACACTGAAGCTTTCTTT
TRBD2	TRBJ2-5	NA	TRBV5-4	CASSFGGSQETQYF	TGTGCCAGCAGCTTCGGGGGGTCCCAAGAGACCCAGTACTTC
TRBD2	TRBJ2-1	NA	TRBV9	CASKGGEAAGGANEQFF	TGTGCCAGCAAAGGGGGGGAGGCGGCGGGAGGGGCCAATGAGCAGTTCTTC
NA	TRBJ2-4	NA	TRBV6-5	CASGWDTVIQYF	TGTGCCAGCGGATGGGACACGGTCATTCAGTACTTC
NA	TRBJ1-5	few	TRBV7-9	CASSLGANQPQHF	TGTGCCAGCAGCTTAGGGGCTAATCAGCCCCAGCATTTT
NA	TRBJ2-7	few	TRBV7-2	CASKQRNGYEQYF	TGTGCCAGCAAACAGCGGAACGGCTACGAGCAGTACTTC
TRBD2	TRBJ2-1	NA	TRBV3-1/TRBV3-2	CASSQEGAGAANEQFF	TGTGCCAGCAGCCAAGAAGGAGCGGGAGCTGCTAATGAGCAGTTCTTC
TRBD2	TRBJ2-1	NA	TRBV10-3	CAFKSGGRGSEQFF	TGTGCCTTCAAGAGTGGCGGGAGAGGTAGCGAGCAGTTCTTC